The clone carrying this TCR beta chain has only a few counts. Its antigen is not identified. This sample is part of a study of beta chain features in type 1 diabetes. Study background: There were about 110,000,000 sorted cells examined across all samples.

Study results and caveats: TCRB CDR3s from Type 1 diabetes patients were moderately but significantly shorter in all four CD4+ subsets.

J was trimmed by 2 bases and V by 4 bases; bases with no gene match: 5. The length of the CDR3 is 16 residues. CDR1 and CDR2 from the germline V gene are MNHNY and SVGAGI (reference sequence). As every portion of the isolated RNA was reverse transcribed, the sequencing read expressed TCRB transcripts. The protocol was immunoSEQ multiplex PCR, while the TCRdb copy is restricted to in-frame clones and leaves out a portion. Found here are 640,000 or so clones, over 12% of them singletons; the top ten hold less than 0.04%. The genes are TRBV6-6 and TRBJ2-1; 10 nucleotides match TRBD2. Material: naive CD4+ T cells from blood. This receptor was taken from a man aged 18 to 35 with type 1 diabetes. Here the CDR3 DNA reads TGTGCCAGCAGTTCTTCTAGCGGGAGCCCCTACAATGAGCAGTTCTTC. This translates into CASSSSSGSPYNEQFF.